The subject of this entry is one T cell receptor beta chain. The record originates from a study of T cell changes during pregnancy in multiple sclerosis. Sequencing used immunoSEQ multiplex PCR; TCRdb keeps in-frame clones, though not all of them. The sample has fewer than 95,000 clones, about 93% seen once. J gave up 5 bases and V 2 bases, and 4 bases lay outside the gene matches. Germline CDR1 is MNHEY and CDR2 is SMNVEV (reference sequence). The CDR3 extends over 14 amino acids. Sequenced here: peripheral blood, sampled in the first trimester of pregnancy. This clonotype was sampled from a female donor in good health, enrolled as a control in a pregnancy study. V is TRBV27 and J is TRBJ1-1; 8 bases map to TRBD1. The CDR3 nucleotides are TGTGCCAGCAGTTTAGGACAGGGCAAAACTGAAGCTTTCTTT. Translated: CASSLGQGKTEAFF.